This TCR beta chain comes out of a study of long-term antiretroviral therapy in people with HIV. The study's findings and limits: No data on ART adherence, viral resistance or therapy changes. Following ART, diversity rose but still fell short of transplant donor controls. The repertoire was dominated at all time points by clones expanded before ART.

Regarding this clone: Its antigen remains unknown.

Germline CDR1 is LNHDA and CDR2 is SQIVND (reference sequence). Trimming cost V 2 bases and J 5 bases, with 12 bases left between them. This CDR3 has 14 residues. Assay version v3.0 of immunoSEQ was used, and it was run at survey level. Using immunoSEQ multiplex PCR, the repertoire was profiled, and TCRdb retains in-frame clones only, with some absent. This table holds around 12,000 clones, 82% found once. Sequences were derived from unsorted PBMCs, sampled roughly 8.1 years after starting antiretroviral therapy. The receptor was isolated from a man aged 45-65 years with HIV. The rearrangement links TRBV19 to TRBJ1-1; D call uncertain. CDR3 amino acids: CASSINDGGTEAFF. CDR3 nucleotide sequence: TGTGCCAGTAGTATAAATGACGGTGGGACTGAAGCTTTCTTT. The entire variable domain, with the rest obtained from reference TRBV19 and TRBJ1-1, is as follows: DGGITQSPKYLFRKEGQNVTLSCEQNLNHDAMYWYRQDPGQGLRLIYYSQIVNDFQKGDIAEGYSVSREKKESFPLTVTSAQKNPTAFYLCASSINDGGTEAFFGQGTRLTVV.